The sequence of this TCR beta chain was determined in a study of T cells in Graves' hyperthyroidism and ophthalmopathy. Broader study findings: Model output signaled ophthalmopathy a median roughly 6 months ahead of onset.

Of note for this clonotype: Its antigen remains unidentified.

Amplified TCR beta CDR3 regions derived from RNA transcripts. TCR CDR3 underwent first-round RT-PCR with the HTBI primer set. Each CDR3 protein gets one entry after TCRdb re-called the multiplex PCR reads with MiXCR. The sample has approximately 380,000 distinct CDR3 sequences, about 14% seen once. The CDR3 extends over 14 amino acids. The ends were cut back, 5 bases at V and 2 bases at J, with 10 bases in the middle. Looked up from germline, CDR1 is SGHTA and CDR2 is FQGNSA. The sample taken for sequencing was blood. This receptor was taken from a middle-aged man with Graves' ophthalmopathy. The chain uses TRBV7-2 and TRBJ1-5; D gene unclear. For the CDR3, the DNA is TGTGCCAGCAGCCCCCGGGAGGGCAATCAGCCCCAGCATTTT. Translating gives CASSPREGNQPQHF.